The 29 T cell receptor beta chains below all came from one sample that was sequenced in a study of vaccination and CD4 T cells after COVID-19. Stated treatment: approximately nine-day PBMC culture with coronavirus spike peptide pools or control peptides (ViraFEST assay). One should note that the unexposed donor's CD4+ T cells were collected before the COVID-19 pandemic (2011-2018). What these receptors recognize is not known. At the Johns Hopkins FTIC core, DNA taken from cultured CD4+ T cells was sequenced by way of the Oncomine TCR Beta short-read assay. The template was genomic DNA from cultured CD4+ T cells. From the PCR reads, TCRdb called clonotypes with MiXCR, one entry per CDR3 protein. The sample records 7,000 to 9,500 distinct CDR3 sequences, roughly 27% being singletons. Sample: CD4+ T cells from blood, cultured in vitro. The receptor set was obtained from a human donor in good health.

The V and J genes are TRBV20-1 and TRBJ2-1; the D is unclear. This CDR3 region has 13 residues. Germline CDR1 reads DFQATT; CDR2 reads SNEGSKA (reference sequence). Trimming cost V 6 bases and J 7 bases, with 16 bases left between them. CDR3 sequence (DNA): TGCAGTGCCCACGACACGCTTTCTAATGAGCAGTTCTTC. Its protein is CSAHDTLSNEQFF.

This sequence joins TRBV6-5 and TRBJ2-1; 7 nucleotides agree with TRBD2. Germline CDR1 is MNHEY and CDR2 is SVGAGI. Trimming removed 2 bases from V and 7 bases from J; junction bases left unmatched: 8. The CDR3 totals 15 residues. In DNA, the CDR3 is TGTGCCAGCAGTTACGGGACTAACGGGAGGAATGAGCAGTTCTTC. It encodes CASSYGTNGRNEQFF.

Judged by abundance, this clonotype is large. The J gene is TRBJ2-5, the V gene TRBV5-8; D may be TRBD1 (5 bases). Trimming shortened V by 4 bases and J by 0 bases, and 19 bases separated the two germline ends. CDR3 length: 17 residues. Per the germline V gene, CDR1 is SGHTS and CDR2 is YDEGEE. As DNA, the CDR3 is TGTGCCAGCAGCCCAGACTTCCTTAGCAGGGACCAAGAGACCCAGTACTTC. Protein sequence: CASSPDFLSRDQETQYF.

V and J are TRBV7-9 and TRBJ2-7, with TRBD1 as a possible D gene (6 bases). The CDR3 has 15 amino acids. V was clipped by 1 base and J by 0 bases, with 10 bases between them. CDR1 is SEHNR, CDR2 FQNEAQ, per germline (reference sequence). The CDR3 nucleotides are TGTGCCAGCAGCTTAGTAGGACAGAGCTCCTACGAGCAGTACTTC. It yields the protein CASSLVGQSSYEQYF. The entire variable domain, with the rest obtained from reference TRBV7-9 and TRBJ2-7, is as follows: DTGVSQNPRHKITKRGQNVTFRCDPISEHNRLYWYRQTLGQGPEFLTYFQNEAQLEKSRLLSDRFSAERPKGSFSTLEIQRTEQGDSAMYLCASSLVGQSSYEQYFGPGTRLTVT.

V gene TRBV20-1 combines with J gene TRBJ2-1, with 7 bases aligning to TRBD2. Germline-derived CDR1 and CDR2 are DFQATT and SNEGSKA (reference sequence). The CDR3 contains 13 residues. V was pared by 6 bases and J by 6 bases, with 8 bases of the junction left unmatched. The CDR3 DNA follows: TGCAGTGCCCGACGACTAGCCGGCAATGAGCAGTTCTTC. It encodes CSARRLAGNEQFF.

A few counts support this clonotype. The CDR3 is CASSRPRQGGGETQYF. The CDR3, as DNA: TGTGCCAGCAGTCGTCCTCGACAGGGAGGGGGCGAGACCCAGTACTTC. The genes are TRBV6-1 and TRBJ2-5, with D tentatively TRBD1 or TRBD2 (7 bases each). V dropped 5 bases and J dropped 5 bases, with 21 bases sitting between them. Germline V gene sequence: CDR1 MNHNS, CDR2 SASEGT. The CDR3 extends over 16 amino acids.

This clonotype was counted between two and nine times. J is TRBJ2-3 and V is TRBV7-2; tentative D call: TRBD2 (5 bases). CDR3 length equals 15 residues. Trimming took 5 bases from V and 0 from J, leaving 12 bases between them. In germline, CDR1 is SGHTA, CDR2 FQGNSA. Here the CDR3 DNA reads TGTGCCAGCAGCCCACTAGGGATAAGCACAGATACGCAGTATTTT. It encodes CASSPLGISTDTQYF.

DNA of the CDR3: TGCAGTGCTAGAGGCTCGGGACTAGCGCCAAGGGAGCAGTTCTTC. It codes for CSARGSGLAPREQFF. The V gene is TRBV20-1, the J gene TRBJ2-1; 10 bases are shared with TRBD2. The germline V gene encodes CDR1 DFQATT and CDR2 SNEGSKA (reference sequence). The length of the CDR3 is 15 residues. The junction had 10 bases not matched to a gene; V was cut back by 1 base and J by 10 bases.

This chain joins TRBV5-1 and TRBJ2-7, with 9 bases identical to TRBD1. The CDR3 length is 14 residues. The germline V gene has CDR1 SGHRS and CDR2 YFSETQ. V shed 4 bases, J shed 2 bases, and the junction held 4 bases outside the gene matches. CDR3 in DNA: TGCGCCAGCAGCCAGGGACAGGGACCCTACGAGCAGTACTTC. Protein product: CASSQGQGPYEQYF.

This sequence joins TRBV7-2 and TRBJ2-2; TRBD2 matches at 14 bases. Unmatched junction bases numbered 5, after V lost 4 bases and J lost 7 bases. The CDR3 spans 16 residues. Germline V gene sequence: CDR1 SGHTA, CDR2 FQGNSA. The CDR3 sequence is CASSSGLAGAVGELFF. In nucleotides, the CDR3 is TGTGCCAGCAGCTCGGGACTAGCGGGAGCCGTCGGGGAGCTGTTTTTT.

The CDR3 nucleotides read TGTGCCAGCAGCTTAGGTGACTTTTCCAGCTCCTACGAGCAGTACTTC. It encodes CASSLGDFSSSYEQYF. This chain connects TRBV7-3 to TRBJ2-7; D unclear. The CDR3 contains 16 residues. Germline values: CDR1 SGHTA, CDR2 FQGTGA. The germline V and J ends were trimmed by 2 bases and 0 bases, with 14 bases remaining between them.

The V gene is TRBV18, the J gene TRBJ1-6; no firm D call. The germline V and J ends were trimmed by 4 bases and 14 bases, with 18 bases remaining between them. CDR3 length equals 14 residues. Germline values: CDR1 KGHSH, CDR2 LQKENI. CDR3 region: CASSQLPDLGTLHF. In nucleotides, the CDR3 is TGTGCCAGCTCACAGCTTCCGGACCTGGGGACCCTCCACTTT. Based on the CDR3 plus reference TRBV18 and TRBJ1-6, the full variable domain is NAGVMQNPRHLVRRRGQEARLRCSPMKGHSHVYWYRQLPEEGLKFMVYLQKENIIDESGMPKERFSAEFPKEGPSILRIQQVVRGDSAAYFCASSQLPDLGTLHFGNGTRLTVT.

In this sample, this clonotype turned up a few times. V and J are TRBV27 and TRBJ2-3, with 10 bases matching TRBD2. Germline-derived CDR1 and CDR2 are MNHEY and SMNVEV (reference sequence). The CDR3 spans 15 residues. Trimming removed 5 bases from V and 5 bases from J; junction bases left unmatched: 7. This CDR3 reads CASSPASSGRDTQYF. The CDR3 DNA is TGTGCCAGCAGTCCAGCATCTAGCGGGAGAGATACGCAGTATTTT.

This clonotype has a handful of counts. The CDR3 nucleotides are TGTGCCAGCACGCGGGCGGGAGGGAGGATAGAGACCCAGTACTTC. Amino acid sequence: CASTRAGGRIETQYF. The chain joins TRBV6-1 to TRBJ2-5; 9 bases line up with TRBD2. This CDR3 is built from 15 residues. Unmatched junction bases numbered 10, after V lost 7 bases and J lost 4 bases. In germline, CDR1 is MNHNS, CDR2 SASEGT.

V gene TRBV12-3 or TRBV12-4 combines with J gene TRBJ1-5; TRBD1 matches at 8 bases. The CDR3 totals 14 residues. The J segment lost 6 bases and the V segment lost 3 bases, leaving 4 bases of the junction unmatched. The CDR3 DNA reads as TGTGCCAGCAGTTTGCAGGGGGCGGTTCAGCCCCAGCATTTT. Translated, it gives CASSLQGAVQPQHF.

There are a few counts of this clonotype. J is TRBJ1-4 and V is TRBV15; 10 nucleotides match TRBD1. V was clipped by 1 base and J by 8 bases; unmatched bases: 4. The CDR3 sequence is 15 residues long. The germline V gene encodes CDR1 LNHNV and CDR2 YYDKDF (reference sequence). CDR3 loop: CATSRAGQGGEKLFF. For the CDR3, the DNA is TGTGCCACCAGCAGAGCTGGACAGGGGGGAGAAAAACTGTTTTTT.

The V gene is TRBV4-3, the J gene TRBJ2-2, with D tentatively TRBD1 (5 bases). Germline V gene sequence: CDR1 LGHNA, CDR2 YSLEER. The CDR3 consists of 19 residues. The ends were cut back, 0 bases at V and 0 bases at J, with 17 bases in the middle. The chain's CDR3 is CASSQDQGNPFANTGELFF. CDR3 coding DNA: TGCGCCAGCAGCCAAGATCAGGGAAACCCGTTCGCGAACACCGGGGAGCTGTTTTTT.

This chain uses TRBV6-2 or TRBV6-3 with TRBJ2-7; D is possibly TRBD1 (5 bases). Germline V gene lookup returns CDR1 MNHEY and CDR2 SVGEGT. Trimming pared 8 bases from V and 2 bases from J, leaving 7 bases between. This CDR3 is built from 11 residues. The CDR3 is CASGHAYEQYF. The CDR3 DNA is TGTGCCAGCGGACATGCCTACGAGCAGTACTTC.

The chain combines TRBV12-3 or TRBV12-4 with TRBJ2-7, with 8 nucleotides matching TRBD2. The CDR3 has 14 residues. J was trimmed by 0 bases and V by 3 bases; bases with no gene match: 1. The CDR3 region is CASSFLAGSYEQYF. The CDR3 region has the DNA TGTGCCAGCAGTTTTCTAGCGGGCTCCTACGAGCAGTACTTC.

A few counts support this clonotype. The V and J genes are TRBV28 and TRBJ2-3, with unresolved D. CDR1 is MDHEN and CDR2 is SYDVKM in the germline V gene. The CDR3 runs 12 residues. Trimming removed 6 bases at V and 0 bases at J, with 4 bases between. CDR3 DNA sequence: TGTGCCAGCAGATCCAGCACAGATACGCAGTATTTT. It specifies CASRSSTDTQYF.

This clonotype was seen a few times. V gene TRBV19 combines with J gene TRBJ1-3; D is uncertain. The CDR3 has 13 residues. Looked up from germline, CDR1 is LNHDA and CDR2 is SQIVND (reference sequence). The V end was cut by 8 bases, the J end by 3 bases, with 11 bases between. CDR3 bases: TGTGCCAGTGAGGACCGTGGTGGAAACACCATATATTTT. Translated: CASEDRGGNTIYF.

V and J are TRBV6-1 and TRBJ2-5, with 11 nucleotides matching TRBD2. This CDR3 has 17 residues. The germline V gene encodes CDR1 MNHNS and CDR2 SASEGT. V dropped 10 bases and J dropped 1; count of bases not matched to a gene: 14. The CDR3 is CAITNSLLAGGQETQYF. CDR3 nucleotide sequence: TGTGCCATCACCAACTCCCTCCTAGCGGGGGGCCAAGAGACCCAGTACTTC.

By its share, this clonotype is medium-sized. This chain connects TRBV20-1 to TRBJ1-5; TRBD1 is a possible D gene (5 bases). V was pared by 2 bases and J by 5 bases, with 13 bases between. CDR1 and CDR2 from the germline V gene are DFQATT and SNEGSKA (reference sequence). The CDR3 length is 14 residues. CDR3: CSARRGARDQPQHF. CDR3 DNA: TGCAGTGCTAGACGAGGGGCCCGGGATCAGCCCCAGCATTTT.

V gene TRBV6-1 combines with J gene TRBJ1-2; D is uncertain. The germline V and J ends were trimmed by 2 bases and 1 base, with 11 bases remaining between them. The germline CDR1 and CDR2 sequences are MNHNS and SASEGT. The CDR3 sequence is 15 residues long. The DNA of the CDR3 is TGTGCCAGCAGTGAAAAGGGCAGGCGTAACTATGGCTACACCTTC. Encoded protein: CASSEKGRRNYGYTF.

This sequence joins TRBV19 and TRBJ2-7; weak D call: TRBD2 (5 bases). This CDR3 is 12 amino acids long. CDR1 is LNHDA and CDR2 is SQIVND in the germline V gene (reference sequence). V lost 6 bases, J lost 3 bases, and 9 bases lay in between. CDR3 coding DNA: TGTGCCAGTAGCCGGGGTGACTACGAGCAGTACTTC. It encodes CASSRGDYEQYF.

On this clonotype: Mismatch with germline at one junction end may stem from a read error. The gene calls are TRBV20-1 and TRBJ2-1, with D uncertain. From germline, CDR1 is DFQATT and CDR2 SNEGSKA (reference sequence). The CDR3 length is 16 residues. This CDR3 is CSARGPTIRAYNEQFF. The CDR3 region has the DNA TGCAGTGCGAGAGGACCCACTATTCGGGCCTACAATGAGCAGTTCTTC.

The chain carries TRBV19 and TRBJ2-1; no clear D. Deletions cut 3 bases from V and 5 bases from J, with 8 bases between. Germline V gene data show CDR1 as LNHDA and CDR2 as SQIVND (reference sequence). CDR3 length: 13 amino acids. The CDR3 spells CASSIPPHNEQFF. Here the CDR3 DNA reads TGTGCCAGTAGTATTCCCCCCCACAATGAGCAGTTCTTC.

The chain has TRBV19 and TRBJ2-1; tentative D call: TRBD2 (6 bases). V was trimmed by 6 bases and J by 0 bases, leaving 12 bases between them. The CDR3 is made up of 15 amino acids. Germline-derived CDR1 and CDR2 are LNHDA and SQIVND (reference sequence). The CDR3 DNA reads TGTGCCAGTAGCCCACTCGGGAGCTCCTACAATGAGCAGTTCTTC. This gives the protein CASSPLGSSYNEQFF.

This clonotype was found a few times. V and J are TRBV7-2 and TRBJ2-3; weak D call: TRBD1 (5 bases). V lost 4 bases and J lost 6, with 17 bases in between. Looked up from germline, CDR1 is SGHTA and CDR2 is FQGNSA. There are 15 residues in the CDR3. CDR3 bases: TGTGCCAGCAGCTCACAAGGGCAGGGCGGTGATACGCAGTATTTT. This codes for CASSSQGQGGDTQYF.